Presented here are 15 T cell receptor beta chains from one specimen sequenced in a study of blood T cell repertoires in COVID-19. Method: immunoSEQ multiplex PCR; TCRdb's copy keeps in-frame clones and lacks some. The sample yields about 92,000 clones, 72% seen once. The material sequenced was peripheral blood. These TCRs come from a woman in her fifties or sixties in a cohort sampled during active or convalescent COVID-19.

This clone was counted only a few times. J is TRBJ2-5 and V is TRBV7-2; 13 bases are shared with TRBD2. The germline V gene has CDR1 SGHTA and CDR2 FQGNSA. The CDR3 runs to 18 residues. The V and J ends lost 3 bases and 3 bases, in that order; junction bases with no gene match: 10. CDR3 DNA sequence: TGTGCCAGCAGCTTCTCCTTCGGACTAGCGGGGGCGGAAGAGACCCAGTACTTC. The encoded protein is CASSFSFGLAGAEETQYF.

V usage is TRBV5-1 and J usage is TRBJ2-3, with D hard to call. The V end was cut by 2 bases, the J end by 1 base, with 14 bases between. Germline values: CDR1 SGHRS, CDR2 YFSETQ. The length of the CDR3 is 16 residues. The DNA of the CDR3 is TGCGCCAGCAGCTTTTATACCAGGTCGGGCACAGATACGCAGTATTTT. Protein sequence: CASSFYTRSGTDTQYF.

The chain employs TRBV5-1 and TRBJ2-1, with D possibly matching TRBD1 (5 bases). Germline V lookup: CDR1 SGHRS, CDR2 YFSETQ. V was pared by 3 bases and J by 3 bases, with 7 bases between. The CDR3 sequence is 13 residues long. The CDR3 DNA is TGCGCCAGCAGCTCTACAGGCTACAATGAGCAGTTCTTC. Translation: CASSSTGYNEQFF.

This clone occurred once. For the CDR3, the DNA is TGTGCCAGTAGTACCCCCCTGACAGGCTCTGGAAACACCATATATTTT. Its protein product is CASSTPLTGSGNTIYF. The rearrangement uses TRBV19 and TRBJ1-3, with D perhaps TRBD1 (6 bases). CDR3 length equals 16 residues. V was clipped by 4 bases and J by 0 bases, with 13 bases between them. Germline values: CDR1 LNHDA, CDR2 SQIVND (reference sequence).

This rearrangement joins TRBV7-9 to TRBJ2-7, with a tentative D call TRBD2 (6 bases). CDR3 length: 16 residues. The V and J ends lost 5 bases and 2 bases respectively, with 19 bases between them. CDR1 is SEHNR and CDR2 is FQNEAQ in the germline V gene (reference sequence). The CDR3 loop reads CASSPVLPGLTYEQYF. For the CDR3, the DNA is TGTGCCAGCAGCCCGGTCCTGCCGGGACTGACCTACGAGCAGTACTTC.

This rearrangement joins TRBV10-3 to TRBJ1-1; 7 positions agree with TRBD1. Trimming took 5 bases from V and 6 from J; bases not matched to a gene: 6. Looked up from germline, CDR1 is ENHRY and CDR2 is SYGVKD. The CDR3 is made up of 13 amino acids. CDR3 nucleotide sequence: TGTGCCATCAGTCCCGGAGGGGGCCCTGAAGCTTTCTTT. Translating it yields CAISPGGGPEAFF.

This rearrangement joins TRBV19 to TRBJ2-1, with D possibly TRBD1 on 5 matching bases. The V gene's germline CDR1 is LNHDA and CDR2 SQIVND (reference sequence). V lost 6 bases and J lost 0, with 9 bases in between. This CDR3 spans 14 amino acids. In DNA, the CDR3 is TGTGCCAGTAGCCTAGACAGCTCCTACAATGAGCAGTTCTTC. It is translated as CASSLDSSYNEQFF. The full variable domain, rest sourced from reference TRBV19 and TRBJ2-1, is DGGITQSPKYLFRKEGQNVTLSCEQNLNHDAMYWYRQDPGQGLRLIYYSQIVNDFQKGDIAEGYSVSREKKESFPLTVTSAQKNPTAFYLCASSLDSSYNEQFFGPGTRLTVL.

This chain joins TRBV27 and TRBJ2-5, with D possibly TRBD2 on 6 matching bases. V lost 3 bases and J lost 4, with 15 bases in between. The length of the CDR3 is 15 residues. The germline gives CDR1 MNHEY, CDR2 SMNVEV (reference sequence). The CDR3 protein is CASSFRGMEGETQYF. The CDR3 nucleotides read TGTGCCAGCAGTTTCCGGGGGATGGAGGGAGAGACCCAGTACTTC.

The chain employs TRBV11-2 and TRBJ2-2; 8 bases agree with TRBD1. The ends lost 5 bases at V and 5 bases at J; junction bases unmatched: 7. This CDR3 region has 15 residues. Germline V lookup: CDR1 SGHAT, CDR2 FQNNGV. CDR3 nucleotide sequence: TGTGCCAGCAGCACCCGGGACAGGCTAACCGGGGAGCTGTTTTTT. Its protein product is CASSTRDRLTGELFF.

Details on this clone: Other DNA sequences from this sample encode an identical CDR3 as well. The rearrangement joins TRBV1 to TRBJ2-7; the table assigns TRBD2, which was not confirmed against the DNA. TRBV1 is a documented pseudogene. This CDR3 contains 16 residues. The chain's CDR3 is CTSSQDPSGGLNEQYF. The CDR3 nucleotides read TGCACCAGCAGCCAAGATCCTAGCGGGGGGTTGAACGAGCAGTACTTT.

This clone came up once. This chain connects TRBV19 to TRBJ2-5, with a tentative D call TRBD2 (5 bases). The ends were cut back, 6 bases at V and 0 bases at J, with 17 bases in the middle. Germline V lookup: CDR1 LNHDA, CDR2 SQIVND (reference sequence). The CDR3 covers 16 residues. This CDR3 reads CASSRGAGWYQETQYF. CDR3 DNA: TGTGCCAGTAGCCGGGGTGCCGGATGGTACCAAGAGACCCAGTACTTC.

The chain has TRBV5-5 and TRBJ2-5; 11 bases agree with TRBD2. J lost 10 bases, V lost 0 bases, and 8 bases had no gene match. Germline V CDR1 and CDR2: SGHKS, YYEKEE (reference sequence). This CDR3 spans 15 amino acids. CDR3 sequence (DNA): TGTGCCAGCAGCTTGGGTAGCGGGGGGGCAGGTGGCCAGTACTTC. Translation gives CASSLGSGGAGGQYF.

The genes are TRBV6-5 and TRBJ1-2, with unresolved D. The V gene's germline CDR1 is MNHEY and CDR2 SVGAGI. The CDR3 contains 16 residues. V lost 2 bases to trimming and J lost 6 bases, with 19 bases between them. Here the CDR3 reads CASSYQRLAGINGYTF. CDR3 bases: TGTGCCAGCAGTTACCAGCGACTGGCGGGTATCAATGGCTACACCTTC.

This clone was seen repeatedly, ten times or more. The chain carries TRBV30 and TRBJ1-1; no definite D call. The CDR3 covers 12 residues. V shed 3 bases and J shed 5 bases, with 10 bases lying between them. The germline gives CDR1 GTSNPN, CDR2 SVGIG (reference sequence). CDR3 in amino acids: CAWSLGRTEAFF. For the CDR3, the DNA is TGTGCCTGGAGCTTAGGGAGGACTGAAGCTTTCTTT.

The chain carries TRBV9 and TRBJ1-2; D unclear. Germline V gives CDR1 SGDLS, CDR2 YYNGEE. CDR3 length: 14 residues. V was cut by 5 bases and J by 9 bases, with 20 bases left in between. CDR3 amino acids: CASREQRTGTSYTF. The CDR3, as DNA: TGTGCCAGCAGAGAGCAACGGACGGGAACCAGCTACACCTTC.